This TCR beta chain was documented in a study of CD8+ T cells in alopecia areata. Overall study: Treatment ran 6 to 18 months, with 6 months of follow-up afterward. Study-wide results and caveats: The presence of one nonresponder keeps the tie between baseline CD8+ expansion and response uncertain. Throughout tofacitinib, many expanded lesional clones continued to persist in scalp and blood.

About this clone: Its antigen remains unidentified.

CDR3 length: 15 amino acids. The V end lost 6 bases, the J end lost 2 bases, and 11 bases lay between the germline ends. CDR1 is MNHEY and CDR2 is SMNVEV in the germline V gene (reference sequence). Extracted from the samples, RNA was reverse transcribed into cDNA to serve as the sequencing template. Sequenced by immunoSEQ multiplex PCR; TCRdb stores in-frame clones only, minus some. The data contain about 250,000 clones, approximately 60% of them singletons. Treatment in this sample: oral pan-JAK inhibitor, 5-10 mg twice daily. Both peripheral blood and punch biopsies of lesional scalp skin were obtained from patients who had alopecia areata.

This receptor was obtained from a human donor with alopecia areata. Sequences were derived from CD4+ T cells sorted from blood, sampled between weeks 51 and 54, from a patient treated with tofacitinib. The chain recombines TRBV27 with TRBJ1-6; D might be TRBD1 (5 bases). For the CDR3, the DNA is TGTGCCAGCAGGGGGGGGTTCGCCTATAATTCACCCCTCCACTTT. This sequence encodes CASRGGFAYNSPLHF.